Presented here are 2 T cell receptor beta chains from one specimen sequenced in a study of technical replicates of blood from a handful of donors. Produced via immunoSEQ multiplex PCR; TCRdb's table is partial and in-frame only. Here the sample spans 84,000 or so clones, around 97% being singletons. Sequenced sample: T cells isolated from PBMCs. Every receptor here comes from a human donor in good health.

V and J are TRBV5-4 and TRBJ2-7; 14 bases are shared with TRBD2. Per germline, CDR1 SGHNT and CDR2 YYREEE (reference sequence). V lost 4 bases and J lost 3; bases outside the gene matches: 3. This CDR3 is built from 15 residues. CDR3 sequence: CASSGGLAGVYEQYF. The CDR3 nucleotides read TGTGCCAGCAGCGGGGGACTAGCGGGAGTCTACGAGCAGTACTTC.

The chain combines TRBV28 with TRBJ1-5; 7 nucleotides align to TRBD1. J lost 2 bases, V lost 8 bases, and 3 bases had no gene match. Per germline, CDR1 MDHEN and CDR2 SYDVKM. The CDR3 spans 13 residues. CDR3 in DNA: TGTGCCAGCGGAACAGGGGGCAATCAGCCCCAGCATTTT. This translates into CASGTGGNQPQHF.